These T cell receptor beta chains were read from a single sample in a study of identical twins. Each CDR3 protein is one row after TCRdb ran MiXCR on the 5' RACE reads. The sample gives 450,000 to 650,000 distinct CDR3 sequences, 13% to 15% of which show up once; around 0.48% is in the top ten. The same data also went into a second study, on yellow fever vaccine responses in identical twins.

What was sequenced was CD4+ T cells sorted from blood. These receptors were taken from a woman younger than 35 in good health. Both conserved end residues are part of each CDR3. D genes are given only for firm matches. Part of the rows lack a size; the others show once, few, many or a class for expanded clones.

size: few; V: TRBV7-9; J: TRBJ2-2; D: .; CDR3: CASQQGANTGELFF; DNA: TGTGCCTCACAGCAGGGCGCTAACACCGGGGAGCTGTTTTTT
size: .; V: TRBV29-1; J: TRBJ2-5; D: .; CDR3: CSVRDTRQETQYF; DNA: TGCAGCGTTCGGGACACCCGACAAGAGACCCAGTACTTC
size: .; V: TRBV24-1; J: TRBJ2-2; D: .; CDR3: CATSDFGQNTGELFF; DNA: TGTGCCACCAGTGATTTCGGCCAGAACACCGGGGAGCTGTTTTTT
size: .; V: TRBV29-1; J: TRBJ1-1; D: .; CDR3: CSVEAGRVPRGYTEAFF; DNA: TGCAGCGTTGAAGCTGGCAGGGTCCCAAGAGGGTACACTGAAGCTTTCTTT
size: few; V: TRBV29-1; J: TRBJ2-1; D: TRBD2; CDR3: CSVTGTSRSNEQFF; DNA: TGCAGCGTAACCGGGACTAGCAGGTCCAATGAGCAGTTCTTC
size: few; V: TRBV14; J: TRBJ2-2; D: TRBD2; CDR3: CASRPGTSGITGELFF; DNA: TGTGCCAGCCGACCGGGGACTAGCGGGATCACCGGGGAGCTGTTTTTT
size: few; V: TRBV6-5; J: TRBJ2-1; D: .; CDR3: CASSYSEKGTTSSYNEQFF; DNA: TGTGCCAGCAGTTACTCGGAGAAGGGGACGACTTCGTCCTACAATGAGCAGTTCTTC
size: few; V: TRBV4-1; J: TRBJ1-6; D: .; CDR3: CASSQESNSPLHF; DNA: TGCGCCAGCAGCCAAGAAAGCAATTCACCCCTCCACTTT
size: few; V: TRBV7-9; J: TRBJ2-7; D: .; CDR3: CASSLASTGKYEQYF; DNA: TGTGCCAGCAGCTTAGCGTCGACGGGAAAATACGAGCAGTACTTC
size: .; V: TRBV19; J: TRBJ2-7; D: .; CDR3: CASSIFFRGNEQYF; DNA: TGTGCCAGTAGTATATTTTTCAGAGGAAACGAGCAGTACTTC
size: few; V: TRBV7-9; J: TRBJ1-2; D: TRBD1; CDR3: CASSRGQGIAYTF; DNA: TGTGCCAGCAGCCGCGGACAGGGAATCGCCTACACCTTC
size: .; V: TRBV4-2; J: TRBJ1-1; D: TRBD1; CDR3: CASLKGDRDHTEAFF; DNA: TGTGCCAGCCTTAAGGGGGACAGGGACCACACTGAAGCTTTCTTT
size: .; V: TRBV3-1; J: TRBJ2-1; D: TRBD2; CDR3: CASSQVTSGGAEQFF; DNA: TGTGCCAGCAGCCAAGTGACTAGCGGGGGAGCTGAGCAGTTCTTC
size: .; V: TRBV2; J: TRBJ1-5; D: .; CDR3: CASSEGRVNGLQHF; DNA: TGTGCCAGCAGTGAGGGGCGAGTGAACGGTCTCCAGCATTTT
size: .; V: TRBV6-1; J: TRBJ1-3; D: .; CDR3: CASRGVGSGNTIYF; DNA: TGTGCCAGCAGGGGGGTAGGCTCTGGAAACACCATATATTTT
size: .; V: TRBV2; J: TRBJ2-1; D: TRBD1; CDR3: CASRRGQGYNEQFF; DNA: TGTGCCAGCAGAAGAGGACAGGGCTACAATGAGCAGTTCTTC
size: few; V: TRBV29-1; J: TRBJ2-5; D: .; CDR3: CSHSAQAQETQYF; DNA: TGCAGCCACTCGGCCCAAGCGCAAGAGACCCAGTACTTC
size: .; V: TRBV12-3/TRBV12-4; J: TRBJ2-1; D: TRBD1; CDR3: CASSTRGTGGALNEQFF; DNA: TGTGCCAGCAGTACGCGAGGGACAGGGGGCGCCTTGAATGAGCAGTTCTTC
size: .; V: TRBV4-1; J: TRBJ2-2; D: .; CDR3: CASKSRTGELFF; DNA: TGCGCCAGCAAAAGCCGGACCGGGGAGCTGTTTTTT
size: few; V: TRBV20-1; J: TRBJ2-5; D: TRBD1; CDR3: CSAPQGFRETQYF; DNA: TGCAGTGCTCCACAGGGGTTCCGAGAGACCCAGTACTTC
size: .; V: TRBV6-5; J: TRBJ1-2; D: TRBD1; CDR3: CASSYIGTGDGYTF; DNA: TGTGCCAGCAGTTATATTGGGACAGGAGATGGCTACACCTTC
size: .; V: TRBV9; J: TRBJ2-3; D: TRBD2; CDR3: CASSPRGVTSGDTQYF; DNA: TGTGCCAGCAGCCCCAGAGGGGTGACTAGCGGGGATACGCAGTATTTT
size: many; V: TRBV5-6; J: TRBJ2-3; D: .; CDR3: CASSFGSNTDTQYF; DNA: TGTGCCAGCAGCTTCGGATCCAACACAGATACGCAGTATTTT
size: few; V: TRBV6-6; J: TRBJ2-7; D: TRBD2; CDR3: CASTSGRAYEQYF; DNA: TGTGCCTCGACTAGCGGGAGGGCCTACGAGCAGTACTTC
size: many; V: TRBV12-3/TRBV12-4; J: TRBJ1-5; D: .; CDR3: CASSASGNQPQHF; DNA: TGTGCCAGCAGTGCCTCGGGAAATCAGCCCCAGCATTTT
size: few; V: TRBV12-3/TRBV12-4; J: TRBJ2-2; D: .; CDR3: CASSLEGSFPGELFF; DNA: TGTGCCAGCAGCTTGGAAGGGAGTTTCCCCGGGGAGCTGTTTTTT
size: .; V: TRBV10-3; J: TRBJ2-5; D: TRBD2; CDR3: CATTSGVGETQYF; DNA: TGTGCCACGACTAGCGGGGTAGGAGAGACCCAGTACTTC